A selection of T cell receptor beta chains follows, all from one sample in a study of blood T cell repertoires in COVID-19. Using immunoSEQ multiplex PCR, the repertoire was profiled, and TCRdb retains in-frame clones only, with some absent. This table has approximately 47,000 clones, more than 75% appearing once. The source material was peripheral blood. The receptor source for this set is a woman aged 60-70 years with acute or convalescent COVID-19. CDR3s include the opening cysteine and the closing phenylalanine or tryptophan. D genes are given only for firm matches. Some rows have no size entry. The others give once, few or many, or a class for an expanded clone.

d_gene: -
v_gene: TRBV7-3
j_gene: TRBJ1-1
abundance: once
CDR3nt: TGTGCCAGCAGCTTCAACATGAACACTGAAGCTTTCTTT
CDR3aa: CASSFNMNTEAFF

d_gene: TRBD2
v_gene: TRBV5-1
j_gene: TRBJ2-1
abundance: medium-sized
CDR3nt: TGCGCCAGCAGCTTTAGCGGGGGAGCTTACAATGAGCAGTTCTTC
CDR3aa: CASSFSGGAYNEQFF

d_gene: TRBD1
v_gene: TRBV5-1
j_gene: TRBJ2-2
abundance: once
CDR3nt: TGCGCCAGCAGCTTGGGAGGACAGGGGATCGGGGAGCTGTTTTTT
CDR3aa: CASSLGGQGIGELFF

d_gene: -
v_gene: TRBV5-1
j_gene: TRBJ1-1
abundance: -
CDR3nt: TGCGCCAGCAGCCCTATTGACGGGAGCACTGAAGCTTTCTTT
CDR3aa: CASSPIDGSTEAFF

d_gene: TRBD2
v_gene: TRBV7-6
j_gene: TRBJ2-3
abundance: -
CDR3nt: TGTGCCAGCAGCTTAGCGCAGGGACTAGTAACAGATACGCAGTATTTT
CDR3aa: CASSLAQGLVTDTQYF

d_gene: TRBD2
v_gene: TRBV30
j_gene: TRBJ2-2
abundance: once
CDR3nt: TGTGCCTGGAGTAAGGGAGCGGGAGCCGGGGAGCTGTTTTTT
CDR3aa: CAWSKGAGAGELFF

d_gene: TRBD2
v_gene: TRBV5-4
j_gene: TRBJ2-5
abundance: -
CDR3nt: TGTGCCAGCAGCACCTTAGCGGGGGGGCGGGAGACCCAGTACTTC
CDR3aa: CASSTLAGGRETQYF

d_gene: -
v_gene: TRBV7-9
j_gene: TRBJ1-1
abundance: -
CDR3nt: TGTGCCAGCAGCTTAATAGGGGGTGGAGCTTTCTTT
CDR3aa: CASSLIGGGAFF

d_gene: TRBD1
v_gene: TRBV3-1/TRBV3-2
j_gene: TRBJ2-1
abundance: once
CDR3nt: TGTGCCAGCAGCCAAGATTCCGGGACAGGGGCCCCCAGCTCCTACAATGAGCAGTTCTTC
CDR3aa: CASSQDSGTGAPSSYNEQFF

d_gene: -
v_gene: TRBV10-3
j_gene: TRBJ2-5
abundance: -
CDR3nt: TGTGCCACAACAGGGAACCAAGAGACCCAGTACTTC
CDR3aa: CATTGNQETQYF

d_gene: TRBD2
v_gene: TRBV5-1
j_gene: TRBJ2-7
abundance: -
CDR3nt: TGCGCCAGCAGCTTGGCCGAGACTAGCGGGAGTCCCGAGCAGTACTTC
CDR3aa: CASSLAETSGSPEQYF

d_gene: -
v_gene: TRBV15
j_gene: TRBJ2-5
abundance: -
CDR3nt: TGTGCCACCAGCAGAGCGGGAGAGGAGACCCAGTACTTC
CDR3aa: CATSRAGEETQYF

d_gene: -
v_gene: TRBV4-2
j_gene: TRBJ2-1
abundance: -
CDR3nt: TGTGCCAGCAGCCAAGAGAGACAGGTCGGCTACAATGAGCAGTTCTTC
CDR3aa: CASSQERQVGYNEQFF

d_gene: -
v_gene: TRBV21-1
j_gene: TRBJ1-4
abundance: -
CDR3nt: TGTGCCAGCACCTCGGTCGGAGAGTCTAATGAAAAACTGTTTTTT
CDR3aa: CASTSVGESNEKLFF

d_gene: -
v_gene: TRBV19
j_gene: TRBJ1-5
abundance: -
CDR3nt: TGTGCCAGTAAGGCGAGAGGGCCCCAGCATTTT
CDR3aa: CASKARGPQHF

d_gene: -
v_gene: TRBV2
j_gene: TRBJ2-1
abundance: few
CDR3nt: TGTGCCAGCACCGGTATGAGCGATGAGCAGTTCTTC
CDR3aa: CASTGMSDEQFF